This TCR beta chain is drawn from a study of blood T cells in healthy people across ages. Overall study results and limits: Roughly linear age-related decline in beta diversity appeared, significant by age approximately 41.

The use of a sample-barcoded 5' primer and a J-beta primer mix characterized a second PCR of roughly 6 to 12 cycles. Each cDNA molecule was tagged by a template-switch adaptor with 12 random nucleotides. Each of the samples gave a minimum of 3 million paired-end reads that contained CDR3. From the 5' RACE reads, TCRdb called clonotypes with MiXCR, one entry per CDR3 protein. The repertoire holds over 1,500,000 distinct CDR3 sequences, with about two fifths as singletons. Remarks on this clonotype: Its antigen is currently unknown.

The sequenced sample consisted of blood. The clonotype comes from a human donor in good health.

This CDR3 reads CSARDIQRGINEQFF. The CDR3 region has the DNA TGCAGTGCTAGAGATATCCAGCGGGGGATCAATGAGCAGTTCTTC. This chain links TRBV20-1 with TRBJ2-1, with 8 positions matching TRBD2. CDR1 DFQATT and CDR2 SNEGSKA come from the germline V gene (reference sequence). CDR3 length equals 15 residues. V was pared by 0 bases and J by 6 bases, with 7 bases of the junction left unmatched.